The 7 T cell receptor beta chains presented below share a single source sample, sequenced in a study of OX40 agonist ivuxolimab in advanced cancers. Libraries were prepared by immunoSEQ multiplex PCR; TCRdb keeps only in-frame clonotypes and omits some of them. There are 50,000 to 60,000 clones in the sample; approximately 91% occur only once, and 11% to 15% lies in the top ten. The source was CD4+ or CD8+ T cells sorted from blood, collected in a trial of the OX40 agonist ivuxolimab. The receptor source for this set is an adult with an advanced solid tumor such as melanoma, head and neck, liver or kidney cancer.

The V and J genes are TRBV4-1 and TRBJ2-7; TRBD1 agrees at 9 bases. The trim removed 1 base at V and 3 bases at J, leaving 1 base unmatched. The CDR3 totals 14 residues. Germline V gives CDR1 MGHRA, CDR2 YSYEKL. The DNA for the CDR3 is TGCGCCAGCAGCCAAGGGACAGGGGACTACGAGCAGTACTTC. It translates to CASSQGTGDYEQYF.

This clone came up once. This chain joins TRBV7-7 and TRBJ2-5; 10 bases agree with TRBD2. The V segment lost 1 base and the J segment 2 bases; nucleotides outside the gene matches: 1. This CDR3 contains 15 residues. Germline-derived CDR1 and CDR2 are SSHAT and FNYEAQ (reference sequence). The CDR3 coding sequence is TGTGCCAGCAGCTTAGTACTAGCGGGGCAAGAGACCCAGTACTTC. Translation: CASSLVLAGQETQYF.

The rearrangement uses TRBV15 and TRBJ2-1; D not certain. The CDR3 is 13 residues long. V lost 1 base and J 5 bases, leaving 6 bases between the germline ends. Germline lookup yields CDR1 LNHNV and CDR2 YYDKDF (reference sequence). CDR3 DNA sequence: TGTGCCACCAGCAGAGTCCCGGACAATGAGCAGTTCTTC. The encoded protein is CATSRVPDNEQFF.

This clone was seen once. V gene TRBV18 combines with J gene TRBJ2-7; 7 bases are shared with TRBD1. V was clipped by 3 bases and J by 0 bases; unmatched bases: 2. The CDR3 is 14 residues long. Germline V lookup: CDR1 KGHSH, CDR2 LQKENI. In DNA, the CDR3 is TGTGCCAGCTCACCGACAGGGAGCTCCTACGAGCAGTACTTC. It is translated as CASSPTGSSYEQYF.

The V and J genes are TRBV7-2 and TRBJ1-1; a possible D gene is TRBD1 (5 bases). The V end lost 4 bases, the J end lost 0 bases, and 12 bases lay between the germline ends. The CDR3 contains 15 residues. In germline, CDR1 is SGHTA, CDR2 FQGNSA. The chain's CDR3 is CASSWEGNMNTEAFF. The DNA of the CDR3 is TGTGCCAGCAGCTGGGAGGGGAACATGAACACTGAAGCTTTCTTT.

CDR3 sequence (DNA): TGTGCCAGCAGCTTGGGAGGCACCGGGGAGCTGTTTTTT. Translation gives CASSLGGTGELFF. The rearrangement uses TRBV5-6 and TRBJ2-2; D remains ambiguous. The germline V gene encodes CDR1 SGHDT and CDR2 YYEEEE. Trimming took off 0 bases at V and 4 bases at J, with 4 bases between the two ends. The CDR3 consists of 13 residues.

The V and J genes are TRBV4-3 and TRBJ2-1; D might be TRBD1 (6 bases). In germline, CDR1 is LGHNA, CDR2 YSLEER. CDR3 length: 18 amino acids. V dropped 3 bases and J dropped 4 bases, with 22 bases sitting between them. The CDR3 DNA is TGCGCCAGCAGCCAGATACCTGACAGTGGGGGCCCGTACAATGAGCAGTTCTTC. Its translation is CASSQIPDSGGPYNEQFF.